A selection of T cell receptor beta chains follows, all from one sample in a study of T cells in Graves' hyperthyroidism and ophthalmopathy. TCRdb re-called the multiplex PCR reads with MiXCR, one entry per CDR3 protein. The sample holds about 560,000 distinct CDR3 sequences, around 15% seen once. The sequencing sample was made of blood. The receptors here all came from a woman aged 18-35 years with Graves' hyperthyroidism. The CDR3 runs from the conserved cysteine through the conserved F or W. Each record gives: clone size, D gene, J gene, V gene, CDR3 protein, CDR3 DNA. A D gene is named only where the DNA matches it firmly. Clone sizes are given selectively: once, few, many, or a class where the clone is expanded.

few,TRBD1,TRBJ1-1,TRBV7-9,CASSFRGQNEAFF,TGTGCCAGCAGCTTTAGGGGACAGAATGAAGCTTTCTTT
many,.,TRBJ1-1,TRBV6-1,CASSETNRANTEAFF,TGTGCCAGCAGTGAAACAAACAGGGCGAACACTGAAGCTTTCTTT
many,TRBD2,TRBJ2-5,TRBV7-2,CASSLVGTSQETQYF,TGTGCCAGCAGCTTAGTGGGGACTAGTCAAGAGACCCAGTACTTC
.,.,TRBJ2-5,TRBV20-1,CSAREWGSRGETQYF,TGCAGTGCTAGAGAATGGGGCAGTAGAGGGGAGACCCAGTACTTC
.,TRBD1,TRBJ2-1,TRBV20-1,CSACPWRDKYRGNEQFF,TGCAGTGCTTGCCCCTGGAGGGACAAGTACAGGGGGAATGAGCAGTTCTTC
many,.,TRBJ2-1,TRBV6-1,CASTKRLETYNEQFF,TGTGCCAGCACCAAAAGACTGGAGACTTACAATGAGCAGTTCTTC
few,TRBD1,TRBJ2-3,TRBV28,CASSRGAGGLPDTQYF,TGTGCCAGCAGTCGTGGGGCAGGGGGTCTTCCAGATACGCAGTATTTT
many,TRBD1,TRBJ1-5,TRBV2,CASRASTGGRVSSNQPQHF,TGTGCCAGCAGGGCATCTACAGGGGGCCGAGTAAGTAGCAATCAGCCCCAGCATTTT
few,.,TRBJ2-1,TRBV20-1,CSAPSRDGSYNEQFF,TGCAGTGCCCCCTCTCGGGACGGCTCCTACAATGAGCAGTTCTTC
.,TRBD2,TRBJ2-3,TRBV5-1,CASSLDSGRTDTQYF,TGCGCCAGCAGCTTGGATAGCGGGAGGACAGATACGCAGTATTTT
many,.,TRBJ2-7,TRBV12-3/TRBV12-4,CASSFLDDKYF,TGTGCCAGCAGTTTCTTGGACGACAAGTACTTC
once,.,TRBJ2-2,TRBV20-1,CSARGLDYNTGELFF,TGCAGTGCTAGAGGGTTGGACTACAACACCGGGGAGCTGTTTTTT
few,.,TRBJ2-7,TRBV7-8,CASSLEANYEQYF,TGTGCCAGCAGCTTAGAGGCCAACTACGAGCAGTACTTC
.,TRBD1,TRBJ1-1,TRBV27,CASSLPRQGAGDTEAFF,TGTGCCAGCAGTTTACCCCGACAGGGGGCCGGGGACACTGAAGCTTTCTTT
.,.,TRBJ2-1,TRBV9,CASSVSDNEQFF,TGTGCCAGCAGCGTATCCGACAATGAGCAGTTCTTC
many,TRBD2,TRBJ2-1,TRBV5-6,CASSAVGQAGKFYNEQFF,TGTGCCAGCAGCGCAGTCGGCCAAGCGGGAAAATTCTACAATGAGCAGTTCTTC
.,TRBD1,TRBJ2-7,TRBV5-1,CASSPTGGEAYEQYF,TGCGCCAGCAGCCCGACAGGGGGCGAAGCCTACGAGCAGTACTTC
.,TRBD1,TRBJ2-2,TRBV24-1,CATSDLMGQGAGELFF,TGTGCCACCAGTGATTTGATGGGACAGGGGGCCGGGGAGCTGTTTTTT
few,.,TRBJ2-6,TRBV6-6,CASSYRPSGANVLTF,TGTGCCAGCAGTTACAGACCCTCTGGGGCCAACGTCCTGACTTTC
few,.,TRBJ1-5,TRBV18,CASSPGPDNQPQHF,TGTGCCAGCTCACCAGGACCTGACAATCAGCCCCAGCATTTT
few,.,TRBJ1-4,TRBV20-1,CSARDHEGLNEKLFF,TGCAGTGCTAGAGATCACGAAGGGTTAAATGAAAAACTGTTTTTT
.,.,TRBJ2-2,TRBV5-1,CASSRKTSTGELFF,TGCGCCAGCAGCCGTAAAACGAGCACCGGGGAGCTGTTTTTT
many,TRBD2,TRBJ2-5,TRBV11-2,CASSLSLGGGAPETQYF,TGTGCCAGCAGCCTATCCCTGGGCGGGGGGGCCCCAGAGACCCAGTACTTC
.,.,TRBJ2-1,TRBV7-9,CASSLGGSEQFF,TGTGCCAGCAGCCTCGGGGGTAGTGAGCAGTTCTTC
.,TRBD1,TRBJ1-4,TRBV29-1,CSVLPRDRKKLFF,TGCAGCGTCCTACCCCGGGACAGGAAGAAACTGTTTTTT
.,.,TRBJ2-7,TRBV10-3,CAISESVGGPYEQYF,TGTGCCATCAGTGAGTCAGTGGGGGGGCCCTACGAGCAGTACTTC
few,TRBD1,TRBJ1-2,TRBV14,CASSPRTGEIGYTF,TGTGCCAGCAGCCCGAGGACAGGGGAAATTGGCTACACCTTC
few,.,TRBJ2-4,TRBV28,CASSLGDDIQYF,TGTGCCAGCAGTTTAGGGGATGACATTCAGTACTTC
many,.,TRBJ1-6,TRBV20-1,CSARAGEVQSPLHF,TGCAGTGCTAGGGCCGGGGAGGTGCAATCACCCCTCCACTTT
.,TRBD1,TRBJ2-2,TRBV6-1,CASPGGTGDTGELFF,TGTGCCAGCCCTGGGGGGACAGGGGATACCGGGGAGCTGTTTTTT
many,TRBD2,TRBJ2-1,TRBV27,CASRASGSSYNEQFF,TGTGCCAGCAGAGCTAGCGGGAGTTCCTACAATGAGCAGTTCTTC